Following are 25 T cell receptor beta chains from one sample sequenced in a study of blood T cell repertoires in COVID-19 (dated by TCRdb to about 2020). The library was generated by the immunoSEQ multiplex PCR assay. TCRdb's version of the immuneACCESS table is confined to in-frame rearrangements and falls short of the full clone set. An unresolved V gene accounts for under half of the shortfall where checked; the remainder is of unknown origin. For this sample there are just over 60,000 clones; roughly three quarters appear just once. The ten largest clonotypes hold about a fifth of the sample. The material sequenced was peripheral blood. The receptors originated from a woman older than 75 with active or convalescent COVID-19.

This clone was observed a single time. V is TRBV5-1 and J is TRBJ1-1, with TRBD1 matching 7 bases. V dropped 4 bases and J dropped 11; count of bases not matched to a gene: 14. The CDR3 extends over 14 amino acids. The germline V gene encodes CDR1 SGHRS and CDR2 YFSETQ. CDR3 loop: CASSVEGLQGLAFF. DNA for the CDR3: TGCGCCAGCAGCGTTGAGGGATTACAGGGGTTGGCTTTCTTT.

The chain links TRBV13 to TRBJ2-2; maybe TRBD2 (6 bases). Germline V gives CDR1 PRHDT, CDR2 FYEKMQ (reference sequence). The CDR3 extends over 16 amino acids. The germline V and J ends were trimmed by 3 bases and 4 bases, with 15 bases remaining between them. CDR3 region: CASSLVGGRGTGELFF. The CDR3 nucleotides read TGTGCCAGCAGCTTGGTGGGGGGACGTGGCACCGGGGAGCTGTTTTTT.

The J gene is TRBJ1-1, the V gene TRBV12-3 or TRBV12-4, with 11 nucleotides matching TRBD1. J lost 12 bases, V lost 6 bases, and 6 bases had no gene match. The CDR3 spans 12 residues. The CDR3 loop is CASSRTGGATFF. The CDR3 coding sequence is TGTGCCAGCAGCAGGACAGGGGGCGCAACTTTCTTT.

This chain joins TRBV3-1 (or the pseudogene TRBV3-2) and TRBJ1-4; D is uncertain. The CDR3 contains 15 residues. CDR1 LGHDT and CDR2 YNNKEL come from the germline V gene (reference sequence). V dropped 0 bases and J dropped 8 bases, with 13 bases sitting between them. The CDR3 DNA reads as TGTGCCAGCAGCCAAGATAGCAGTCCGGGGGAAAAACTGTTTTTT. Protein sequence: CASSQDSSPGEKLFF.

The chain joins TRBV11-3 to TRBJ1-6; 10 bases are shared with TRBD1. Germline-derived CDR1 and CDR2 are SGHNT and YENEEA. The CDR3 is 13 amino acids. Trimming cost V 6 bases and J 8 bases; bases outside gene matches: 1. The DNA of the CDR3 is TGTGCCAGCAGGGACAGGGGGTATTCACCCCTCCACTTT. It codes for CASRDRGYSPLHF.

The rearrangement uses TRBV19 and TRBJ1-1; D uncertain. This CDR3 is built from 13 residues. The V and J ends lost 2 bases and 1 base respectively, with 5 bases between them. Per the germline V gene, CDR1 is LNHDA and CDR2 is SQIVND (reference sequence). The CDR3 reads CASSINSNTEAFF. CDR3 sequence (DNA): TGTGCCAGTAGTATAAACTCGAACACTGAAGCTTTCTTT.

The J gene is TRBJ1-2, the V gene TRBV21-1. TRBV21-1 is a known pseudogene. The CDR3 consists of 17 residues. CDR3 sequence reads: CASSKRYSRSSNYGYTF. The CDR3 nucleotides are TGTGCCAGCAGCAAGAGGTATTCTAGGAGTAGTAACTATGGCTACACCTTC.

The gene calls are TRBV29-1 and TRBJ1-1; 8 nucleotides match TRBD1. The V and J ends lost 6 bases and 0 bases, in that order; junction bases with no gene match: 3. The germline gives CDR1 SQVTM, CDR2 ANQGSEA. This CDR3 contains 13 residues. In nucleotides, the CDR3 is TGCAGCGTCGACAGGGGCTTGAACACTGAAGCTTTCTTT. Translation: CSVDRGLNTEAFF.

This clone was counted between two and nine times. This chain connects TRBV18 to TRBJ1-3; 7 bases match TRBD1. Germline V gene sequence: CDR1 KGHSH, CDR2 LQKENI. This CDR3 has 16 residues. V lost 5 bases, J lost 4 bases, and 11 bases stayed unmatched. CDR3 sequence reads: CASSAMTGIAGNTIYF. Written as DNA, the CDR3 is TGTGCCAGCTCAGCAATGACAGGGATCGCCGGAAACACCATATATTTT.

The rearrangement joins TRBV4-1 to TRBJ1-1; 9 nucleotides line up with TRBD1. In germline, CDR1 is MGHRA, CDR2 YSYEKL. This CDR3 spans 15 amino acids. V was clipped by 1 base and J by 10 bases; unmatched bases: 10. CDR3 protein: CASSQVGQGLDGAFF. The CDR3, as DNA: TGCGCCAGCAGCCAAGTAGGACAGGGGCTAGATGGAGCTTTCTTT.

The count of this clone is one. The chain recombines TRBV4-1 with TRBJ1-6; D perhaps matches TRBD1 (5 bases). This CDR3 comprises 16 residues. Germline V CDR1 and CDR2: MGHRA, YSYEKL. V was cut by 4 bases and J by 2 bases, with 12 bases left in between. The CDR3 DNA sequence: TGCGCCAGCAGCCCGGGGGAAGGGACCTATAATTCACCCCTCCACTTT. Translated: CASSPGEGTYNSPLHF.

This clone was seen once. V gene TRBV11-2 combines with J gene TRBJ2-5, with no clear D. The CDR3 spans 14 residues. In germline, CDR1 is SGHAT, CDR2 FQNNGV. Trimming took off 2 bases at V and 2 bases at J, with 9 bases between the two ends. The CDR3 sequence is CASSLYGSQETQYF. The CDR3 DNA sequence: TGTGCCAGCAGCTTATACGGTTCTCAAGAGACCCAGTACTTC.

This sequence joins TRBV18 and TRBJ1-4; 9 bases align to TRBD1. Germline CDR1 and CDR2: KGHSH and LQKENI. Trimming took 3 bases from V and 4 from J; bases not matched to a gene: 3. This CDR3 has 15 residues. Written as DNA, the CDR3 is TGTGCCAGCTCACCCCCGGGACAGGGTAATGAAAAACTGTTTTTT. Translated, it gives CASSPPGQGNEKLFF.

This sequence joins TRBV10-3 and TRBJ1-3; possibly TRBD1 for D (5 bases). The CDR3 consists of 14 residues. Germline V gene sequence: CDR1 ENHRY, CDR2 SYGVKD. The ends were cut back, 6 bases at V and 7 bases at J, with 16 bases in the middle. The CDR3 sequence: CAIRPGRGGNTIYF. DNA for the CDR3: TGTGCCATCAGGCCAGGGCGAGGTGGGAACACCATATATTTT.

This chain uses TRBV7-8 with TRBJ2-2; perhaps TRBD2 as D (6 bases). In germline, CDR1 is SGHVS, CDR2 FQNEAQ. V lost 1 base and J 5 bases, leaving 8 bases between the germline ends. This CDR3 spans 14 amino acids. The CDR3: CASSLEEGTGELFF. DNA for the CDR3: TGTGCCAGCAGCTTAGAGGAGGGGACCGGGGAGCTGTTTTTT.

The chain carries TRBV2 and TRBJ2-5; possible D gene TRBD2, 5 bases. Germline V gives CDR1 SNHLY, CDR2 FYNNEI. This CDR3 has 14 residues. The V end lost 7 bases, the J end lost 1 base, and 13 bases lay between the germline ends. The CDR3, as DNA: TGTGCCAGCACTAAGTCGGGGATCCAAGAGACCCAGTACTTC. Translated, it gives CASTKSGIQETQYF.

The V gene is TRBV5-1, the J gene TRBJ2-1; 7 nucleotides match TRBD1. CDR3 size: 16 residues. Trimming removed 1 base from V and 6 bases from J; junction bases left unmatched: 10. Germline assignment: CDR1 SGHRS and CDR2 YFSETQ. The CDR3 coding sequence is TGCGCCAGCAGCTTGAATACAGGGGTTTATTTCAATGAGCAGTTCTTC. Amino acid sequence: CASSLNTGVYFNEQFF.

The V and J genes are TRBV4-1 and TRBJ2-5; TRBD1 might be the D (6 bases). V was pared by 1 base and J by 10 bases, with 19 bases between. CDR1 and CDR2 from the germline V gene are MGHRA and YSYEKL. The CDR3 consists of 15 residues. The CDR3 loop reads CASSQVTGMRVDQYF. DNA for the CDR3: TGCGCCAGCAGCCAAGTAACAGGGATGAGAGTTGACCAGTACTTC.

This clone was observed many times. The chain couples TRBV11-3 to TRBJ1-1; 7 positions match TRBD1. Germline V CDR1 and CDR2: SGHNT, YENEEA. The CDR3 covers 15 residues. Losses at the gene ends were 5 bases for V and 4 bases for J; bases not matched to a gene: 10. Here the CDR3 reads CASSGSGQTFTEAFF. The CDR3 DNA reads as TGTGCCAGCAGCGGGTCGGGACAGACTTTCACTGAAGCTTTCTTT. The whole variable domain, remainder taken from reference TRBV11-3 and TRBJ1-1, is EAGVVQSPRYKIIEKKQPVAFWCNPISGHNTLYWYLQNLGQGPELLIRYENEEAVDDSQLPKDRFSAERLKGVDSTLKIQPAELGDSAVYLCASSGSGQTFTEAFFGQGTRLTVV.

The rearrangement links TRBV2 to TRBJ1-1; D ambiguous. Per the germline V gene, CDR1 is SNHLY and CDR2 is FYNNEI. V was cut by 7 bases and J by 4 bases, with 10 bases left in between. The CDR3 totals 12 residues. CDR3 residues: CASIMAGTEAFF. The CDR3 bases are TGTGCCAGCATTATGGCGGGCACTGAAGCTTTCTTT.

This chain connects TRBV20-1 to TRBJ1-5, with TRBD1 matching over 7 bases. The germline V gene has CDR1 DFQATT and CDR2 SNEGSKA (reference sequence). The length of the CDR3 is 13 residues. After removal of 3 bases from V and 6 bases from J, the junction contained 5 bases not matched to a gene. In nucleotides, the CDR3 is TGCAGTGCTAGTCAGGGGGTGATTCAGCCCCAGCATTTT. This gives the protein CSASQGVIQPQHF.

The gene calls are TRBV6-5 and TRBJ2-1; 7 bases are shared with TRBD2. CDR1 is MNHEY and CDR2 is SVGAGI in the germline V gene. The CDR3 extends over 16 amino acids. Unmatched junction bases numbered 7, after V lost 3 bases and J lost 2 bases. CDR3 in DNA: TGTGCCAGCAGTTATTCCCCGGGACTAACCTACAATGAGCAGTTCTTC. It translates to CASSYSPGLTYNEQFF.

The V call is TRBV7-8, the J call TRBJ1-4; no definite D call. The length of the CDR3 is 16 residues. Trimming stripped 4 bases from V and 2 bases from J, with 14 bases between. Germline assignment: CDR1 SGHVS and CDR2 FQNEAQ. CDR3: CASSSDRLVTNEKLFF. CDR3 DNA sequence: TGTGCCAGCAGCTCCGACCGACTTGTGACTAATGAAAAACTGTTTTTT. Variable domain in full (rest from reference TRBV7-8 and TRBJ1-4): GAGVSQSPRYKVAKRGQDVALRCDPISGHVSLFWYQQALGQGPEFLTYFQNEAQLDKSGLPSDRFFAERPEGSVSTLKIQRTQQEDSAVYLCASSSDRLVTNEKLFFGSGTQLSVL.

This chain links TRBV6-5 with TRBJ1-2; D remains ambiguous. V lost 6 bases to trimming and J lost 4 bases, with 15 bases between them. The CDR3 is 14 residues long. Germline V gene data show CDR1 as MNHEY and CDR2 as SVGAGI. CDR3 DNA sequence: TGTGCCAGCAGAGCCGAACTAGACTTCTATGGCTACACCTTC. Protein sequence: CASRAELDFYGYTF.

This chain links TRBV28 with TRBJ1-1; D perhaps matches TRBD1 (6 bases). The CDR3 runs to 15 residues. V lost 3 bases and J lost 0, with 11 bases in between. CDR1 and CDR2 (germline): MDHEN, SYDVKM. The CDR3, as DNA: TGTGCCAGCAGTTTGCATCAGGGGTTGAACACTGAAGCTTTCTTT. It translates to CASSLHQGLNTEAFF.